The present entry profiles one TCR beta chain with its context. Its antigen is as yet unknown. Produced via immunoSEQ multiplex PCR; TCRdb's table is partial and in-frame only. There are 55,000 to 70,000 clones in the sample; 85% to 95% occur only once, and roughly two fifths lies in the top ten. The sample comes from a study of siplizumab effects on memory and regulatory T cells. The CDR3 consists of 12 residues. Trimming cost V 8 bases and J 3 bases, with 7 bases left between them. CDR1 and CDR2 from the germline V gene are MNHEY and SMNVEV (reference sequence). General observations from the study: Apparently more diverse than memory cells, naive T cells also seemed major alloresponse contributors. No naive or memory phenotype could be assigned to roughly 80-97% of proliferating clones. In controls, about a quarter of mappable alloreactive CD4+ clones were Treg-derived on average, versus about 65% with siplizumab. A significant reduction in alloreactive sequences traceable to unstimulated CD4+ memory cells was produced by siplizumab.

The specimen was CD8+ T cells sorted from blood. This sequence joins TRBV27 and TRBJ2-2, with unresolved D. This clonotype was obtained from a human donor in good health. The CDR3 is CASRGYTGELFF. For the CDR3, the DNA is TGTGCCAGCCGAGGATACACCGGGGAGCTGTTTTTT.